This T cell receptor beta chain was obtained from a study of identical twins. The CDR3 has 19 amino acids. The V end lost 10 bases, the J end lost 1 base, and 29 bases lay between the germline ends. MiXCR, run by TCRdb on the 5' RACE reads, gives a single entry per CDR3 protein. The sample carries hundreds of thousands of distinct CDR3 sequences, 6% to 9% recorded once. The data also belong to a second study, concerning yellow fever vaccine responses in identical twins.

The material sequenced was memory (CD45RO+) T cells sorted from blood. The sequence was obtained from a woman between 18 and 29 years old in good health. The chain is built from TRBV12-3 or TRBV12-4 and TRBJ2-1; possible D gene TRBD1, 7 bases. This CDR3 is CATCLQDRVDGRSYNEQFF. The CDR3 coding sequence is TGTGCCACCTGCCTTCAAGACAGGGTCGACGGGAGATCCTACAATGAGCAGTTCTTC.